This T cell receptor beta chain was observed in a study of T cell responses to AZD1222 COVID-19 vaccine. Points from the study as a whole: Repertoires in all cases were sampled only once the peak T cell response had passed. Of spike-specific TCRs, nearly half reportedly target regions left unmutated in variants.

This CDR3 spans 15 amino acids. The V end lost 5 bases, the J end lost 0 bases, and 13 bases lay between the germline ends. The V gene's germline CDR1 is MNHEY and CDR2 SMNVEV (reference sequence). In regard to this clone: What it binds is not known.

Libraries were prepared by immunoSEQ multiplex PCR; TCRdb keeps only in-frame clonotypes and omits some of them. The data show approximately 71,000 clones, roughly 90% seen once. The chain joins TRBV27 to TRBJ1-2, with unresolved D. The TCR was taken from an adult in good health. The source material was peripheral blood, sampled on day 0 of AZD1222 vaccination. CDR3 amino acids: CASSLRAIANYGYTF. The CDR3, as DNA: TGTGCCAGCAGTCTCCGGGCCATAGCTAACTATGGCTACACCTTC.